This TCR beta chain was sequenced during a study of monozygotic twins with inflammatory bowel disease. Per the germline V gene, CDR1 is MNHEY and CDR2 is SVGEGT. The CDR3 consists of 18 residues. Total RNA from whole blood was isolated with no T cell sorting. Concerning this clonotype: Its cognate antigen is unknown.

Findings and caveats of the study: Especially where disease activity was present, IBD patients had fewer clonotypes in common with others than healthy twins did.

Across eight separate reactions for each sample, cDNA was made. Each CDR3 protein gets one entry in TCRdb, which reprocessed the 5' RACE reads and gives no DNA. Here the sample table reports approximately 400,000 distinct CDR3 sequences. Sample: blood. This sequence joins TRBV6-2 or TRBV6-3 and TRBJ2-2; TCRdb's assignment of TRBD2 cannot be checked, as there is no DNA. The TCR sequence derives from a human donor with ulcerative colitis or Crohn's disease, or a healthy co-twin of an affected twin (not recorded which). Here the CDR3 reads CASSPPVGLAGRTGELFF.